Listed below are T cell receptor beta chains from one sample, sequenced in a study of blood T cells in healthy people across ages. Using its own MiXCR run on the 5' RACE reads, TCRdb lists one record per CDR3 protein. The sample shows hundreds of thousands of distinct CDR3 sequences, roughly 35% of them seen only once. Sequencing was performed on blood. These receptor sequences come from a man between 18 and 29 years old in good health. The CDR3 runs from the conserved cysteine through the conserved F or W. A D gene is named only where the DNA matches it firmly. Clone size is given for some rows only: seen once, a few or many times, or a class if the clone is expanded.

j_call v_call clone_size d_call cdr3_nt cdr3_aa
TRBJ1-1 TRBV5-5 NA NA TGTGCCAGCAGCCATGCGGGGGGGAACACTGAAGCTTTCTTT CASSHAGGNTEAFF
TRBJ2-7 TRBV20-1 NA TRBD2 TGCAGTGCTAGACCCGGGACTAGCGGGGGAGAGCAGTACTTC CSARPGTSGGEQYF
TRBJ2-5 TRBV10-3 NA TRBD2 TGTGCCATCAGTGAGTCCCGAAGCGGGGGGGCTACCAATGAGCAGTACTTC CAISESRSGGATNEQYF
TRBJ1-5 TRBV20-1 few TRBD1 TGCAGTGCTTCGACAGGGATGGTGAGTCAGCCCCAGCATTTT CSASTGMVSQPQHF
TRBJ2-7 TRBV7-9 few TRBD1 TGTGCCAGCAGCTTCATACAGGGACAGGGATACGAGCAGTACTTC CASSFIQGQGYEQYF
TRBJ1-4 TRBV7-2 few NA TGTGCCAGCAGCTTTGGACGGTACGAAAAACTGTTTTTT CASSFGRYEKLFF
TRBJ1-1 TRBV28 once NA TGTGCCAGCAGTCCCCCAAGACACCTCATGAACACTGAAGCTTTCTTT CASSPPRHLMNTEAFF
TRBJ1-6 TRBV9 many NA TGTGCCAGCGACATCGGGCCGTCCAAGGACCATAATTCACCCCTCCACTTT CASDIGPSKDHNSPLHF
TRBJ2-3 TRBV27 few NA TGTGCCAGCAACCGCTGGGGCGGGGGCACAGATACGCAGTATTTT CASNRWGGGTDTQYF
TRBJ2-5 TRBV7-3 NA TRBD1 TGTGTCAGCAGCGAGGGACAGCAAGAGACCCAGTACTTC CVSSEGQQETQYF
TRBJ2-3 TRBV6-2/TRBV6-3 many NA TGTGCCAGCAGTGCCCAGGGGCTCGGTTTTGATACGCAGTATTTT CASSAQGLGFDTQYF
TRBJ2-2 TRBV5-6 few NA TGTGCCAGCAGGGCAGGGACGCACACCGGGGAGCTGTTTTTT CASRAGTHTGELFF
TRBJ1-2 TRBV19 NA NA TGTGCCAGTAGTATACCGGGACCGACCAACTATGGCTACACCTTC CASSIPGPTNYGYTF
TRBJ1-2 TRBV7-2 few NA TGTGCCAGCAGCTTCGAGGGGAGGGGCTACACCTTC CASSFEGRGYTF
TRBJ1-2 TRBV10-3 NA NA TGTGCCATCAGAGACGGACAGCAAGCTAACTATGGCTACACCTTC CAIRDGQQANYGYTF
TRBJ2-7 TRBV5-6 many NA TGTGCCAGCAGCAACCAGGAGTCGAACCGGGCCGACACTCCGTACGAGCAGTACTTC CASSNQESNRADTPYEQYF
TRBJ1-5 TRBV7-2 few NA TGTGCCAGCAGCTTAGCTGGGTTCCAGCAGCCCCAGCATTTT CASSLAGFQQPQHF
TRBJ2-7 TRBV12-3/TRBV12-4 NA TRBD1 TGTGCCGGCAGTTTAGGGCTTGGACAGGCCCGGCAATCCTACGAGCAGTACTTC CAGSLGLGQARQSYEQYF